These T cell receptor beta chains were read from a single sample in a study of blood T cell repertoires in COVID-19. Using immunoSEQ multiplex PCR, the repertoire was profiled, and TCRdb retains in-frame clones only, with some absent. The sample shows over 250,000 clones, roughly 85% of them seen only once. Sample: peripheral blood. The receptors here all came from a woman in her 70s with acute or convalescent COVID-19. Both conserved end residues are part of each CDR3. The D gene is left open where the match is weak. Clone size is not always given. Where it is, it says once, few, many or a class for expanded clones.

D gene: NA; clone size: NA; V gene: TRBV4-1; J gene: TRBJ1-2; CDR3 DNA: TGCGCCAGCAGCCTTACAGGGAGCGCACTGAACTATGGCTACACCTTC; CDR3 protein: CASSLTGSALNYGYTF
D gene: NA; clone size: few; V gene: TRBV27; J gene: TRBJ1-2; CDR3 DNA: TGTGCCAGCAGTTTACGGGGGGCGCAGGGCTACACCTTC; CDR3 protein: CASSLRGAQGYTF
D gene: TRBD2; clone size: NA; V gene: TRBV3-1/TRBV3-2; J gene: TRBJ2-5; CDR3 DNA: TGTGCCAGCAGCCTGGGACTAGCGGTAGGAGAGACCCAGTACTTC; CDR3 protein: CASSLGLAVGETQYF
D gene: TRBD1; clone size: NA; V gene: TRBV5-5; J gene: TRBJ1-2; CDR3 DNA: TGTGCCAGCAGCCCCCTCCACGCAGGGGGGAACTATGGCTACACCTTC; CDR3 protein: CASSPLHAGGNYGYTF
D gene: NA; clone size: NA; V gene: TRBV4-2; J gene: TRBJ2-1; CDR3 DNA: TGTGCCAGCAGCCAAGAAACTGTAGCCCTGGGTTACAATGAGCAGTTCTTC; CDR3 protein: CASSQETVALGYNEQFF
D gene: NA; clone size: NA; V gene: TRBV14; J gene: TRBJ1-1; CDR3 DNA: TGTGCCAGCAGCCTACAGGGTCTGTACACTGAAGCTTTCTTT; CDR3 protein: CASSLQGLYTEAFF
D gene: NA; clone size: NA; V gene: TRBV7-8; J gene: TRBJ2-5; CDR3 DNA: TGTGCCAGCAGCTGGGAGGCGGGGACCCAGTACTTC; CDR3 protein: CASSWEAGTQYF
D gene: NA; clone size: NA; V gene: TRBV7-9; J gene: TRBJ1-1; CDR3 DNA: TGTGCCAGCAGCTTAGCGCTTGCAGGGGTGGTGAACACTGAAGCTTTCTTT; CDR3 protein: CASSLALAGVVNTEAFF
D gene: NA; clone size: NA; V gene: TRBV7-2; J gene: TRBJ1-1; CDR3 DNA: TGTGCCAGCAGCTCATCAGAGGGCACTGAAGCTTTCTTT; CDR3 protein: CASSSSEGTEAFF
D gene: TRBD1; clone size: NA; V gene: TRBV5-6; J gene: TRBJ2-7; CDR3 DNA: TGTGCCAGCAGCTCATTGTCCCGGACAGGAGTACAGTACTTC; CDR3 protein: CASSSLSRTGVQYF
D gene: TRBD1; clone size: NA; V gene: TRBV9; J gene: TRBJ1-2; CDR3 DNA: TGTGCCAGCAGCGTAGACAGGGGGGGGACCTATGGCTACACCTTC; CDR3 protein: CASSVDRGGTYGYTF
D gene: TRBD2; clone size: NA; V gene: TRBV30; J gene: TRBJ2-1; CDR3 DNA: TGTGCCTGGAGTCTGGGACTAGCGGACTCCTACAATGAGCAGTTCTTC; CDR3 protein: CAWSLGLADSYNEQFF
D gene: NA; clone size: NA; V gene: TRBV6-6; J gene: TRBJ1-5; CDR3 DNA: TGTGCCAGCAGTGCGCAGGGTTTAGGAAGCAATCAGCCCCAGCATTTT; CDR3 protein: CASSAQGLGSNQPQHF
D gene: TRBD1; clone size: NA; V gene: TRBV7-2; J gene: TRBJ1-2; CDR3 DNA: TGTGCCAGCAGCGACCGAAGACAGGGTTCTAACTATGGCTACACCTTC; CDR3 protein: CASSDRRQGSNYGYTF